This entry lists 28 T cell receptor beta chains sequenced from one sample in a study of CD4 T cells in relation to SARS-CoV-2 and coronaviruses. These receptors' targets are unknown. Sequenced by immunoSEQ multiplex PCR; TCRdb stores in-frame clones only, minus some. The table includes 18,000 or so clones, around four fifths detected once. Unexposed donor CD4+ T cells date from about 2011-2018, before the COVID-19 pandemic. CD4+ T cells were isolated from the cells after less than 13 days of culture. Sequencing input: CD4+ T cells from PBMCs, cultured in vitro. These receptors came from a human donor in good health.

The chain is built from TRBV28 and TRBJ1-1; tentative D call: TRBD1 (6 bases). This CDR3 comprises 14 residues. The V end was cut by 2 bases, the J end by 2 bases, with 9 bases between. Germline V gene lookup returns CDR1 MDHEN and CDR2 SYDVKM. CDR3 region: CASSLLTGNTEAFF. The CDR3 DNA sequence: TGTGCCAGCAGTTTACTGACAGGAAACACTGAAGCTTTCTTT.

The gene calls are TRBV3-1 (or the pseudogene TRBV3-2) and TRBJ2-5, with TRBD2 identical over 8 bases. The germline V gene has CDR1 LGHDT and CDR2 YNNKEL (reference sequence). This CDR3 is built from 13 residues. V lost 0 bases, J lost 7 bases, and 1 base stayed unmatched. CDR3 sequence: CASSQDRGGTQYF. For the CDR3, the DNA is TGTGCCAGCAGCCAAGATCGGGGGGGGACCCAGTACTTC.

In this sample, this clone turned up once. The chain combines TRBV3-1 (or the pseudogene TRBV3-2) with TRBJ1-5; D is perhaps TRBD1 (5 bases). The CDR3 runs 20 residues. Germline V gene data show CDR1 as LGHDT and CDR2 as YNNKEL (reference sequence). V lost 1 base and J lost 2, with 24 bases in between. CDR3 nucleotide sequence: TGTGCCAGCAGCCAAGGGGGGACCGGGGAAACGGGAACGGGCAATCAGCCCCAGCATTTT. Residues: CASSQGGTGETGTGNQPQHF.

The CDR3 protein is CASSQSSQSHNNEQFF. The CDR3 region has the DNA TGTGCCAGTAGTCAAAGTTCACAGAGCCATAACAATGAGCAGTTCTTC. The chain carries TRBV19 and TRBJ2-1; no clear D gene. From germline, CDR1 is LNHDA and CDR2 SQIVND (reference sequence). V was cut by 5 bases and J by 5 bases, with 19 bases left in between. This CDR3 spans 16 amino acids.

The table lists this clone with a count of one. The rearrangement links TRBV6-5 to TRBJ1-6; D may be TRBD1 (6 bases). CDR3 length equals 14 residues. V shed 6 bases and J shed 7 bases, with 13 bases lying between them. Germline values: CDR1 MNHEY, CDR2 SVGAGI. This CDR3 is CASRPDRGNSPLHF. As DNA, the CDR3 is TGTGCCAGCAGACCGGACAGAGGCAATTCACCCCTCCACTTT.

The chain links TRBV4-2 to TRBJ2-1; a weak D match, TRBD2 (5 bases). The CDR3 is made up of 15 amino acids. V lost 0 bases and J 1 base, leaving 7 bases between the germline ends. CDR1 and CDR2 from the germline V gene are LGHNA and YNFKEQ. CDR3 loop: CASSQDAGSYNEQFF. CDR3 DNA sequence: TGTGCCAGCAGCCAAGACGCGGGTTCCTACAATGAGCAGTTCTTC.

The chain employs TRBV6-5 and TRBJ1-2, with D unclear. In germline, CDR1 is MNHEY, CDR2 SVGAGI. The CDR3 loop spans 13 amino acids. Trimming left V 6 bases short and J 5 bases short, with 13 bases between. The CDR3 bases are TGTGCCAGCAGGGGTTCCAGAGGATATGGCTACACCTTC. It specifies CASRGSRGYGYTF.

This chain connects TRBV5-4 to TRBJ1-1; 11 bases align to TRBD1. Germline V gives CDR1 SGHNT, CDR2 YYREEE (reference sequence). The CDR3 covers 14 residues. Trimming removed 2 bases from V and 4 bases from J; junction bases left unmatched: 1. The CDR3 bases are TGTGCCAGCAGCTTAGGGACAGGGGGCACTGAAGCTTTCTTT. Its protein product is CASSLGTGGTEAFF.

This clone was counted once. The rearrangement joins TRBV25-1 to TRBJ1-4; 8 positions match TRBD1. Germline CDR1 is MGHDK and CDR2 is SYGVNS. This CDR3 is built from 15 residues. Trimming removed 1 base from V and 8 bases from J; junction bases left unmatched: 6. The CDR3 protein is CASSESGQGREKLFF. The CDR3 DNA is TGTGCCAGCAGTGAATCCGGACAGGGTCGGGAAAAACTGTTTTTT. The variable domain in full, with the rest retrieved from reference TRBV25-1 and TRBJ1-4, is EADIYQTPRYLVIGTGKKITLECSQTMGHDKMYWYQQDPGMELHLIHYSYGVNSTEKGDLSSESTVSRIRTEHFPLTLESARPSHTSQYLCASSESGQGREKLFFGSGTQLSVL.

The chain couples TRBV6-4 to TRBJ2-7; D perhaps matches TRBD2 (5 bases). The germline gives CDR1 MRHNA, CDR2 SNTAGT. Trimming pared 4 bases from V and 4 bases from J, leaving 11 bases between. The CDR3 covers 13 residues. The CDR3 region has the DNA TGTGCCAGCAGTGTCGACGGCGGGTACGAGCAGTACTTC. Encoded protein: CASSVDGGYEQYF.

V is TRBV4-1 and J is TRBJ2-7; D not resolved. Germline V gives CDR1 MGHRA, CDR2 YSYEKL. V was pared by 0 bases and J by 0 bases, with 9 bases between. The CDR3 is 15 residues long. The CDR3 spells CASSQDGPFSYEQYF. DNA of the CDR3: TGCGCCAGCAGCCAAGACGGGCCTTTCTCCTACGAGCAGTACTTC.

The rearrangement joins TRBV30 to TRBJ2-5, with TRBD1 matching 9 bases. Germline CDR1 and CDR2: GTSNPN and SVGIG (reference sequence). The CDR3 is made up of 20 amino acids. Losses at the gene ends were 0 bases for V and 4 bases for J; bases not matched to a gene: 21. The CDR3 region has the DNA TGTGCCTGGAGTGTAGCCTACCGAACTTTCTCCGGGACAGGGCCAGAGACCCAGTACTTC. Translated, it gives CAWSVAYRTFSGTGPETQYF.

This clone was seen only a few times. The rearrangement joins TRBV5-5 to TRBJ1-6; D is undetermined. Trimming pared 0 bases from V and 10 bases from J, leaving 14 bases between. The CDR3 is 15 residues long. From germline, CDR1 is SGHKS and CDR2 YYEKEE (reference sequence). CDR3 loop: CASSLGGSHPSPLHF. The CDR3 coding sequence is TGTGCCAGCAGCTTGGGTGGCAGCCACCCGTCACCCCTCCACTTT.

The sample holds a few counts of this clone. Other DNA variants within this sample encode the same CDR3. V is TRBV11-2 and J is TRBJ1-1; no definite D call. V was clipped by 2 bases and J by 1 base, with 11 bases between them. Germline V gives CDR1 SGHAT, CDR2 FQNNGV. CDR3 length equals 15 residues. CDR3 amino acids: CASSLQGAGNTEAFF. The DNA of the CDR3 is TGTGCCAGCAGCTTACAAGGCGCAGGGAACACTGAAGCTTTCTTT. Combining the CDR3 with reference TRBV11-2 and TRBJ1-1 gives the whole variable domain EAGVAQSPRYKIIEKRQSVAFWCNPISGHATLYWYQQILGQGPKLLIQFQNNGVVDDSQLPKDRFSAERLKGVDSTLKIQPAKLEDSAVYLCASSLQGAGNTEAFFGQGTRLTVV.

This chain uses TRBV5-4 with TRBJ2-5; 7 bases match TRBD1. Per germline, CDR1 SGHNT and CDR2 YYREEE (reference sequence). The CDR3 is 15 amino acids. The V and J ends lost 2 bases and 0 bases, in that order; junction bases with no gene match: 4. The chain's CDR3 is CASSLQGMYQETQYF. CDR3 sequence (DNA): TGTGCCAGCAGCTTACAGGGGATGTACCAAGAGACCCAGTACTTC. Drawing the rest from reference TRBV5-4 and TRBJ2-5, the complete variable domain is ETGVTQSPTHLIKTRGQQVTLRCSSQSGHNTVSWYQQALGQGPQFIFQYYREEENGRGNFPPRFSGLQFPNYSSELNVNALELDDSALYLCASSLQGMYQETQYFGPGTRLLVL.

The chain uses TRBV19 and TRBJ2-1; 14 bases are shared with TRBD2. CDR3 length: 14 residues. The J segment lost 7 bases and the V segment lost 8 bases, leaving 4 bases of the junction unmatched. In germline, CDR1 is LNHDA, CDR2 SQIVND (reference sequence). CDR3: CASRGTSGRNEQFF. The DNA for the CDR3 is TGTGCCAGTCGTGGGACTAGCGGGAGAAATGAGCAGTTCTTC.

The CDR3 region is CASSTDNGGTGNTIYF. The CDR3 nucleotides read TGTGCCAGTAGTACGGACAACGGGGGCACGGGAAACACCATATATTTT. The chain carries TRBV19 and TRBJ1-3, with a possible D match to TRBD1 (6 bases). This CDR3 comprises 16 residues. Germline loops: CDR1 LNHDA, CDR2 SQIVND (reference sequence). V gave up 4 bases and J gave up 4 bases, with 17 bases separating them.

This clone was counted only a few times. The chain employs TRBV29-1 and TRBJ1-2, with D unclear. This CDR3 has 15 residues. Germline V gene lookup returns CDR1 SQVTM and CDR2 ANQGSEA. V gave up 2 bases and J gave up 0 bases, with 13 bases separating them. As DNA, the CDR3 is TGCAGCGTTGAAACCCCCTTGGGGACTAACTATGGCTACACCTTC. This translates into CSVETPLGTNYGYTF. Full variable domain (remainder filled in from reference TRBV29-1 and TRBJ1-2): SAVISQKPSRDICQRGTSLTIQCQVDSQVTMMFWYRQQPGQSLTLIATANQGSEATYESGFVIDKFPISRPNLTFSTLTVSNMSPEDSSIYLCSVETPLGTNYGYTFGSGTRLTVV.

J is TRBJ1-1 and V is TRBV5-4, with 9 nucleotides matching TRBD1. Germline CDR1 SGHNT, CDR2 YYREEE (reference sequence). The CDR3 sequence is 14 residues long. V lost 0 bases to trimming and J lost 4 bases; unmatched junction nucleotides: 1. In nucleotides, the CDR3 is TGTGCCAGCAGCTTGGACAGGGGGCTCACTGAAGCTTTCTTT. The encoded protein is CASSLDRGLTEAFF.

The sample holds a few counts of this clone. The chain employs TRBV13 and TRBJ2-2; D gene uncertain. Germline V gene data show CDR1 as PRHDT and CDR2 as FYEKMQ (reference sequence). Trimming removed 2 bases from V and 8 bases from J, with 3 bases in between. The CDR3 is made up of 11 amino acids. The CDR3 nucleotides read TGTGCCAGCAGCTTAAGAGGGGAGCTGTTTTTT. It translates to CASSLRGELFF.

J is TRBJ2-1 and V is TRBV2; possibly TRBD1 for D (5 bases). Trimming pared 8 bases from V and 0 bases from J, leaving 14 bases between. The CDR3 is 15 amino acids. Germline values: CDR1 SNHLY, CDR2 FYNNEI. CDR3 DNA sequence: TGTGCCAGCTACCCGACAGAGAGCTCCTACAATGAGCAGTTCTTC. It is translated as CASYPTESSYNEQFF.

The V and J genes are TRBV15 and TRBJ1-4; the D is unclear. Germline CDR1 reads LNHNV; CDR2 reads YYDKDF (reference sequence). This CDR3 has 15 amino acids. With 6 bases removed from V and 5 bases from J, the gap between germline ends came to 16 bases. The DNA for the CDR3 is TGTGCCACCAGACCCTTTCAGATTGACAATGAAAAACTGTTTTTT. Its protein is CATRPFQIDNEKLFF.

This clone was counted once. J is TRBJ1-2 and V is TRBV4-1; TRBD1 matches at 10 bases. V lost 4 bases and J lost 6; bases outside the gene matches: 8. Germline V CDR1 and CDR2: MGHRA, YSYEKL. The CDR3 has 15 residues. CDR3 loop: CASSLSTGTGDGYTF. CDR3 DNA sequence: TGCGCCAGCAGCCTATCAACCGGGACAGGGGATGGCTACACCTTC.

The chain employs TRBV3-1 (or the pseudogene TRBV3-2) and TRBJ2-5; 13 bases agree with TRBD2. Germline V CDR1 and CDR2: LGHDT, YNNKEL (reference sequence). The junction had 10 bases not matched to a gene; V was cut back by 4 bases and J by 5 bases. The CDR3 length is 17 residues. The CDR3 here is CASSPGTSGIFAETQYF. In DNA, the CDR3 is TGTGCCAGCAGCCCAGGGACTAGCGGGATTTTTGCCGAGACCCAGTACTTC.

This chain links TRBV25-1 with TRBJ1-1; D not certain. Germline V gene sequence: CDR1 MGHDK, CDR2 SYGVNS. Trimming removed 3 bases at V and 1 base at J, with 6 bases between. CDR3 length: 13 residues. CDR3 residues: CASSEEWNTEAFF. The CDR3 DNA sequence: TGTGCCAGCAGTGAGGAATGGAACACTGAAGCTTTCTTT.

The chain combines TRBV5-8 with TRBJ1-4; D not resolved. Looked up from germline, CDR1 is SGHTS and CDR2 is YDEGEE. Trimming cost V 4 bases and J 3 bases, with 7 bases left between them. The CDR3 is made up of 13 amino acids. The CDR3 reads CASSAGPNEKLFF. In DNA form, the CDR3 reads TGTGCCAGCAGCGCAGGACCTAATGAAAAACTGTTTTTT.

This clone was observed a few times. This chain links TRBV14 with TRBJ2-1; D not resolved. This CDR3 has 13 amino acids. The germline V and J ends were trimmed by 6 bases and 7 bases, with 13 bases remaining between them. The germline gives CDR1 SGHDN, CDR2 FVKESK. As DNA, the CDR3 is TGTGCCAGCAGTCTAAACCGATGGAATGAGCAGTTCTTC. It specifies CASSLNRWNEQFF.

This chain connects TRBV7-9 to TRBJ2-4; TRBD2 matches 7 bases. V lost 5 bases to trimming and J lost 8 bases; unmatched junction nucleotides: 6. The CDR3 is 13 amino acids. Germline V CDR1 and CDR2: SEHNR, FQNEAQ (reference sequence). Here the CDR3 DNA reads TGTGCCAGCAGCCCCGGGAGGACGGACATTCAGTACTTC. Translation gives CASSPGRTDIQYF.